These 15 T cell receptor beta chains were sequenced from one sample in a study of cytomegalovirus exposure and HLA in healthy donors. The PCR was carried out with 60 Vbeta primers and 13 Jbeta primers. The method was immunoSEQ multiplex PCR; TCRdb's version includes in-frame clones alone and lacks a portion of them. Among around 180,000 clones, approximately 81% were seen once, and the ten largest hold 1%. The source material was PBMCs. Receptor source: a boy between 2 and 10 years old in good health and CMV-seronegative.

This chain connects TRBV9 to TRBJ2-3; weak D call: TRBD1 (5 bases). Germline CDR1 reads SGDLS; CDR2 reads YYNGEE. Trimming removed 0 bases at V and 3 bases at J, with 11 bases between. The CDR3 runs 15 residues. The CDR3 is CASSVVSTGTDTQYF. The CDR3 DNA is TGTGCCAGCAGCGTAGTTTCAACAGGTACAGATACGCAGTATTTT.

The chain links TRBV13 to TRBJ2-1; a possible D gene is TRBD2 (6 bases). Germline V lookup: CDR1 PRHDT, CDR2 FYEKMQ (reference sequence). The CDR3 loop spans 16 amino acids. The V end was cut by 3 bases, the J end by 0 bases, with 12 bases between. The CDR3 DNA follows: TGTGCCAGCAGCTTCGGGGGTCCCAGCTCCTACAATGAGCAGTTCTTC. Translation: CASSFGGPSSYNEQFF. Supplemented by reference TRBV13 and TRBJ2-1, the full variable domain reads AAGVIQSPRHLIKEKRETATLKCYPIPRHDTVYWYQQGPGQDPQFLISFYEKMQSDKGSIPDRFSAQQFSDYHSELNMSSLELGDSALYFCASSFGGPSSYNEQFFGPGTRLTVL.

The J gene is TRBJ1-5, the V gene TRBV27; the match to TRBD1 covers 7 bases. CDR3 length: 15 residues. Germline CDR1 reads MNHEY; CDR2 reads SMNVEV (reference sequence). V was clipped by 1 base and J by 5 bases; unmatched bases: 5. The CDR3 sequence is CASSLYRGPYQPQHF. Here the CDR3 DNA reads TGTGCCAGCAGTTTATACAGGGGCCCCTATCAGCCCCAGCATTTT.

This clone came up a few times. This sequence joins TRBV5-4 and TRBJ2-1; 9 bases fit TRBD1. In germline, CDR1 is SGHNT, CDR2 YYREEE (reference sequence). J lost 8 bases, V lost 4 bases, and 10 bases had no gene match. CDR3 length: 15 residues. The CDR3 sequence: CASSPGQGRGYEQFF. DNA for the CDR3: TGTGCCAGCAGCCCGGGACAGGGAAGGGGATATGAGCAGTTCTTC.

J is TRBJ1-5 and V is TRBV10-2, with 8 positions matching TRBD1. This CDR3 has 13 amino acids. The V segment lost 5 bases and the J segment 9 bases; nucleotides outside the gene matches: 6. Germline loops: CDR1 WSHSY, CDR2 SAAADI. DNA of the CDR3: TGCGCCAGCAGTAGTGACAGGGGTGGGCCCCAGCATTTT. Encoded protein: CASSSDRGGPQHF.

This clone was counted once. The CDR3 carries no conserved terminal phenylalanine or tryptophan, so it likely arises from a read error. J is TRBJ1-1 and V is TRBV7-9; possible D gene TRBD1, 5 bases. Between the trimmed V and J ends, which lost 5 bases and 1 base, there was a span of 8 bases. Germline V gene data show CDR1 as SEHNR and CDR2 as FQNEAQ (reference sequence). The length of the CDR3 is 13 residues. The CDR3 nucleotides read TGTGCCAGCAGCGACACAGGGAACACTGAAGCTTTCTTG. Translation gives CASSDTGNTEAFL.

CDR3 residues: CASSLGSGGAGTDTQYF. The CDR3 nucleotides are TGTGCCAGCAGCTTGGGATCAGGGGGCGCGGGCACAGATACGCAGTATTTT. The chain uses TRBV11-1 and TRBJ2-3; 8 bases map to TRBD1. The germline gives CDR1 SGHAT, CDR2 FQDESV (reference sequence). The CDR3 extends over 17 amino acids. V gave up 3 bases and J gave up 1 base; unmatched junction bases: 9.

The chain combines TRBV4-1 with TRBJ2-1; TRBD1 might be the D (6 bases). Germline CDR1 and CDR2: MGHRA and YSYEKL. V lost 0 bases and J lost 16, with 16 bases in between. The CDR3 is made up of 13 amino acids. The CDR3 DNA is TGCGCCAGCAGCCAAGATAGTAGGACAGAGTGTTTCTTC. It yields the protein CASSQDSRTECFF.

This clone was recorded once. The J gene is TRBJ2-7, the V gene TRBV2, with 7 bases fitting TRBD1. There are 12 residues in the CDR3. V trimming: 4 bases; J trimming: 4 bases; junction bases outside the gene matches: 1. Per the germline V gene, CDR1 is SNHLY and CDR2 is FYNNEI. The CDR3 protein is CASSGQGYEQYF. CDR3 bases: TGTGCCAGCAGTGGACAGGGTTACGAGCAGTACTTC.

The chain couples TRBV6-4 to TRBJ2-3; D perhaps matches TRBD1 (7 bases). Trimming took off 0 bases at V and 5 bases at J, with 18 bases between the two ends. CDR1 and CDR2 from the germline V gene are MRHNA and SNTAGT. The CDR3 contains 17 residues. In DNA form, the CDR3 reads TGTGCCAGCAGTGACTCAGAAGGAGGGGGCGGAGGAGATACGCAGTATTTT. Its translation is CASSDSEGGGGGDTQYF.

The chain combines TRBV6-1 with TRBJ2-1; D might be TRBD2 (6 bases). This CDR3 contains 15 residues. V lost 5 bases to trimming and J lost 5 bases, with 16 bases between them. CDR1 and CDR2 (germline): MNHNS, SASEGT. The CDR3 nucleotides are TGTGCCAGCAGTTTATCGGGACTCGAAAACAATGAGCAGTTCTTC. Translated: CASSLSGLENNEQFF.

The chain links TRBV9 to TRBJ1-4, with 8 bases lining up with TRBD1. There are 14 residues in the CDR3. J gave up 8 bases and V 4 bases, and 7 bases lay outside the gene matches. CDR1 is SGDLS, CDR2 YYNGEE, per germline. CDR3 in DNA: TGTGCCAGCAGCTTGGACAGGGCGGGGGAAAAACTGTTTTTT. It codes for CASSLDRAGEKLFF.

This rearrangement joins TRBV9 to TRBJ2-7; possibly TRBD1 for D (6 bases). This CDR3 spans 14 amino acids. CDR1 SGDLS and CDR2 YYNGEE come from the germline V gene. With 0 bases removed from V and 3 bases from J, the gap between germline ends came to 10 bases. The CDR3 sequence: CASSVAGQNYEQYF. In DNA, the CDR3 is TGTGCCAGCAGCGTAGCCGGACAGAACTACGAGCAGTACTTC.

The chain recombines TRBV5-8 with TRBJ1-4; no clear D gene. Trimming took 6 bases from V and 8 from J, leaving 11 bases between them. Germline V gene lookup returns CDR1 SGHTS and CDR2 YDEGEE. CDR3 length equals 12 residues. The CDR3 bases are TGTGCCAGCACCAGAGGTCGCGAAAAACTGTTTTTT. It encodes CASTRGREKLFF.

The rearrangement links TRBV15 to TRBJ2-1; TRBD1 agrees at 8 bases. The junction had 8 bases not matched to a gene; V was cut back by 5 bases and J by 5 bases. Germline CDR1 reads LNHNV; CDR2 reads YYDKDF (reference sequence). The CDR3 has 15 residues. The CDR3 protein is CATSSIQGANNEQFF. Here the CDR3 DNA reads TGTGCCACCAGCTCGATTCAGGGGGCGAACAATGAGCAGTTCTTC.